Listed below are T cell receptor beta chains from one sample, sequenced in a study of CD8 T cells in ankylosing spondylitis. Via MiXCR, TCRdb re-called the 5' RACE reads, giving one row per CDR3 protein. The table shows 350,000 to 400,000 distinct CDR3 sequences, with 20% occurring only once. Material for sequencing was blood, either unsorted or a sorted T cell fraction (not recorded which). Receptors were obtained from a male donor with ankylosing spondylitis or in good health (not recorded which). CDR3s include the opening cysteine and the closing phenylalanine or tryptophan. The D gene is left open where the match is weak. Some rows mark clone size as missing; the rest say once, few, many or name a class of expanded clone.

V gene	J gene	D gene	clone size	CDR3 protein	CDR3 DNA
TRBV11-2	TRBJ2-1	TRBD1	few	CASSLDGWTGTYNEQFF	TGTGCCAGCAGCTTAGATGGGTGGACAGGGACCTACAATGAGCAGTTCTTC
TRBV2	TRBJ2-1	NA	NA	CASREDPFYEQFF	TGTGCCAGCAGGGAGGACCCCTTCTATGAGCAGTTCTTC
TRBV4-1	TRBJ1-2	TRBD1	NA	CASSPWGQGSYGYTF	TGCGCCAGCAGCCCATGGGGACAGGGATCCTATGGCTACACCTTC
TRBV2	TRBJ2-1	TRBD2	few	CASSHKLSGGHSYNEQFF	TGTGCCAGCAGTCATAAACTTAGCGGGGGGCACTCCTACAATGAGCAGTTCTTC
TRBV12-3/TRBV12-4	TRBJ2-4	NA	NA	CASSPVTGGRNIQYF	TGTGCCAGCAGTCCCGTGACAGGAGGCAGAAACATTCAGTACTTC
TRBV6-2/TRBV6-3	TRBJ2-3	TRBD2	few	CASSFRRGAGGPTDTQYF	TGTGCCAGCAGTTTCCGACGGGGTGCGGGGGGGCCAACAGATACGCAGTATTTT
TRBV6-5	TRBJ1-1	NA	once	CASSFQGSTEAFF	TGTGCCAGCAGTTTCCAGGGTTCCACTGAAGCTTTCTTT
TRBV12-3/TRBV12-4	TRBJ2-7	TRBD1	NA	CASSLSCGTVYIYEQYF	TGTGCCAGCAGTTTAAGTTGTGGGACAGTATATATCTACGAGCAGTACTTC
TRBV12-3/TRBV12-4	TRBJ2-3	NA	NA	CASSSNWDTDTQYF	TGTGCCAGCAGTTCCAATTGGGACACAGATACGCAGTATTTT
TRBV7-2	TRBJ2-1	TRBD2	NA	CASSYPSSGGREQFF	TGTGCCAGCAGCTACCCGTCGAGCGGGGGGCGTGAGCAGTTCTTC
TRBV20-1	TRBJ2-1	NA	NA	CSAPPEQGGNEQFF	TGCAGTGCTCCTCCGGAACAGGGTGGCAATGAGCAGTTCTTC
TRBV28	TRBJ2-7	TRBD1	NA	CASSLTGGGHYEQYF	TGTGCCAGCAGCCTTACAGGGGGCGGACACTACGAGCAGTACTTC
TRBV5-1	TRBJ1-4	NA	few	CASSPGVQSNEKLFF	TGCGCCAGCAGTCCAGGAGTTCAGAGTAATGAAAAACTGTTTTTT